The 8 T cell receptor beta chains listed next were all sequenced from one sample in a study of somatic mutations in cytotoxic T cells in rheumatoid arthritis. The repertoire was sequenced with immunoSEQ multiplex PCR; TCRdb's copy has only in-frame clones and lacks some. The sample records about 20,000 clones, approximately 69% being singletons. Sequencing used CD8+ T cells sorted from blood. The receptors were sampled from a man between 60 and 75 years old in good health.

This CDR3 reads CASSTGSPPLEQYF. In nucleotides, the CDR3 is TGTGCCAGCAGTACCGGGAGTCCCCCCCTCGAGCAGTACTTC. The chain joins TRBV6-5 to TRBJ2-7, with D tentatively TRBD2 (6 bases). The length of the CDR3 is 14 residues. Trimming took off 5 bases at V and 6 bases at J, with 17 bases between the two ends. Per the germline V gene, CDR1 is MNHEY and CDR2 is SVGAGI.

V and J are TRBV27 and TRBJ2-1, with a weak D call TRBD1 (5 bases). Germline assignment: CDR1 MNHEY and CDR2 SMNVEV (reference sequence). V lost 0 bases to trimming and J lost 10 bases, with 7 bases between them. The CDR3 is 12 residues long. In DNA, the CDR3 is TGTGCCAGCAGTTTATCCCAGGGCGAGCAGTTCTTC. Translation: CASSLSQGEQFF.

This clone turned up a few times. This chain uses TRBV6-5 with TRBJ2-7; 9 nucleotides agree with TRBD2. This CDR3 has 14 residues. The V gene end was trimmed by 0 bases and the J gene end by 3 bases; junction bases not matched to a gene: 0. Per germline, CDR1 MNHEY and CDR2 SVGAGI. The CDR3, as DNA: TGTGCCAGCAGTTACTCTAGCGGGAGCTACGAGCAGTACTTC. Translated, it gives CASSYSSGSYEQYF.

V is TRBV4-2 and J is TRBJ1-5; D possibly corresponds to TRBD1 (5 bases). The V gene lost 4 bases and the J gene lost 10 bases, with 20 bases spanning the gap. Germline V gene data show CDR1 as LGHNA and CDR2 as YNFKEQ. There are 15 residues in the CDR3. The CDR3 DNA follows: TGTGCCAGCAGCCCGGGCGGGGGGTCTCTCTTACCCCAGCATTTT. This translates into CASSPGGGSLLPQHF.

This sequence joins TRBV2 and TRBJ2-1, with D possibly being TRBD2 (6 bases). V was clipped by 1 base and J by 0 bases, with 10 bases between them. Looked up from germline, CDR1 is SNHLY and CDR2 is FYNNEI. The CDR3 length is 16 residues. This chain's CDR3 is CASSEDVGSSYNEQFF. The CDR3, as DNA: TGTGCCAGCAGTGAAGACGTCGGGAGCTCCTACAATGAGCAGTTCTTC.

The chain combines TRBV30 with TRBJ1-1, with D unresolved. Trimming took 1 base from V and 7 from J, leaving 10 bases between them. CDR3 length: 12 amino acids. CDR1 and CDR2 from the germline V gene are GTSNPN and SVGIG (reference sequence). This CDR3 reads CAWSDEPLEAFF. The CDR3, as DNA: TGTGCCTGGAGTGATGAGCCTCTTGAAGCTTTCTTT.

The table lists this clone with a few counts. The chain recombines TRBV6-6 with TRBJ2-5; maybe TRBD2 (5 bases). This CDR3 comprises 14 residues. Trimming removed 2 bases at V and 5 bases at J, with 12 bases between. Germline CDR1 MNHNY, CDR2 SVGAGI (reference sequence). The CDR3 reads CASSYANPGETQYF. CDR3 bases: TGTGCCAGCAGTTACGCCAACCCGGGGGAGACCCAGTACTTC.

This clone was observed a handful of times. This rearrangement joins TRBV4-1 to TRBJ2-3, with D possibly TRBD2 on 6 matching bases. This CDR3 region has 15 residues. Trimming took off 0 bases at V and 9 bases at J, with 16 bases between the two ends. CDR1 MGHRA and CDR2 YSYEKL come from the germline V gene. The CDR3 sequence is CASSQDSAGGGTQYF. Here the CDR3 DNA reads TGCGCCAGCAGCCAAGATTCGGCGGGCGGAGGGACGCAGTATTTT.